This entry lists 25 T cell receptor beta chains sequenced from one sample in a study of T cells in Graves' hyperthyroidism and ophthalmopathy (dated by TCRdb to the late 2010s). Libraries were constructed by multiplex PCR. Sequencing was performed on an Illumina HiSeq 2000. TCR beta CDR3 regions were amplified from RNA transcripts. For the first round of RT-PCR on the TCR CDR3, the HTBI primer set was used together with the Qiagen OneStep RT-PCR kit. Clones were called with MiXCR by TCRdb after fastp trimmed the public reads at Q25, and only in-frame beta chains were retained. CDR3 protein sequences are deduplicated, and each keeps its most common genes and DNA. The sample table holds just under 750,000 distinct CDR3 sequences, of which 30% to 40% were seen once. About a third of the sample rests with the top ten. Sequenced sample: blood. All receptors come from a middle-aged woman with Graves' hyperthyroidism.

This chain joins TRBV20-1 and TRBJ1-1, with D unclear. CDR1 and CDR2 from the germline V gene are DFQATT and SNEGSKA (reference sequence). Trimming removed 0 bases from V and 1 base from J, with 6 bases in between. The CDR3 extends over 13 amino acids. The CDR3 region has the DNA TGCAGTGCTAGAGAGGTAAAGAACACTGAAGCTTTCTTT. Its translation: CSAREVKNTEAFF.

This clonotype was seen a handful of times. The rearrangement links TRBV2 to TRBJ2-2; 9 positions agree with TRBD1. After removal of 9 bases from V and 6 bases from J, the junction contained 5 bases not matched to a gene. Germline V gene lookup returns CDR1 SNHLY and CDR2 FYNNEI. CDR3 length: 13 amino acids. The CDR3 nucleotides are TGTGCCAGTACTGACAGGGGGGCCGGGGAGCTGTTTTTT. Its protein product is CASTDRGAGELFF.

This clonotype was seen many times. The V call is TRBV7-2, the J call TRBJ1-6; D is undetermined. Deletions cut 1 base from V and 10 bases from J, with 17 bases between. The CDR3 runs 16 residues. Germline loops: CDR1 SGHTA, CDR2 FQGNSA. The CDR3 region is CASSLERAARTSPLHF. In DNA, the CDR3 is TGTGCCAGCAGCTTAGAGAGGGCAGCCCGAACCTCACCCCTCCACTTT.

Turning to this clonotype: The conserved phenylalanine or tryptophan is not found at the CDR3 terminus, so this likely reflects a read error. The chain uses TRBV7-2 and TRBJ2-5; D gene unclear. The CDR3 is made up of 12 amino acids. The ends were cut back, 1 base at V and 4 bases at J, with 4 bases in the middle. CDR1 and CDR2 from the germline V gene are SGHTA and FQGNSA. CDR3 DNA sequence: TGTGCCAGCAGCTTAGGTAGAGAGACCCAGTACTCC. This codes for CASSLGRETQYS.

The chain joins TRBV6-1 to TRBJ1-3, with 7 nucleotides matching TRBD1. Germline CDR1 and CDR2: MNHNS and SASEGT. With 5 bases clipped from V and 0 bases from J, the junction kept 7 bases outside the gene matches. This CDR3 is built from 16 residues. CDR3 coding DNA: TGTGCCAGCAGTCCAGGGGGATGGAACTCTGGAAACACCATATATTTT. It codes for CASSPGGWNSGNTIYF.

The chain couples TRBV14 to TRBJ1-4, with 9 positions matching TRBD1. Germline CDR1 SGHDN, CDR2 FVKESK. J lost 12 bases, V lost 3 bases, and 8 bases had no gene match. The CDR3 contains 14 residues. CDR3 in DNA: TGTGCCAGCAGCCAGAGCGGGACAGGGACGGAACTGTTTTTT. Translating gives CASSQSGTGTELFF.

This chain connects TRBV19 to TRBJ2-5, with 8 bases matching TRBD1. Trimming took 11 bases from V and 4 from J; bases not matched to a gene: 12. This CDR3 comprises 14 residues. Per germline, CDR1 LNHDA and CDR2 SQIVND (reference sequence). The CDR3 here is CAGSTGGRRETQYF. CDR3 DNA sequence: TGTGCCGGATCTACAGGGGGGCGTCGAGAGACCCAGTACTTC.

The rearrangement links TRBV6-2 or TRBV6-3 to TRBJ1-2, with 8 bases aligning to TRBD1. From germline, CDR1 is MNHEY and CDR2 SVGEGT. This CDR3 is built from 16 residues. V shed 8 bases and J 8 bases; nucleotides not matched to a gene: 19. CDR3 protein: CASSLSGQGALGGYTF. DNA for the CDR3: TGTGCCAGCTCCCTCTCCGGGCAGGGGGCTTTGGGAGGCTACACCTTC.

This clonotype was detected only a few times. The chain combines TRBV12-3 or TRBV12-4 with TRBJ1-3, with D tentatively TRBD1 (5 bases). V dropped 5 bases and J dropped 8 bases, with 16 bases sitting between them. The CDR3 length is 14 residues. DNA for the CDR3: TGTGCCAGCAGTCCCTGGACAATTTTAGACACCATATATTTT. Its translation: CASSPWTILDTIYF.

This clonotype was recorded many times. This chain joins TRBV19 and TRBJ1-6; D gene unclear. Germline CDR1 reads LNHDA; CDR2 reads SQIVND (reference sequence). CDR3 length: 16 residues. The V gene lost 4 bases and the J gene lost 7 bases, with 17 bases spanning the gap. This chain's CDR3 is CASSTRPGGQNSPLHF. The DNA for the CDR3 is TGTGCCAGTAGTACCCGTCCGGGAGGTCAAAATTCACCCCTCCACTTT.

Comments on this clonotype: A clone one base away is much larger, so this may be a read error. This chain links TRBV19 with TRBJ2-7; a possible D gene is TRBD2 (6 bases). The V gene lost 4 bases and the J gene lost 2 bases, with 15 bases spanning the gap. The CDR3 is made up of 15 amino acids. Germline assignment: CDR1 LNHDA and CDR2 SQIVND (reference sequence). CDR3 DNA sequence: TGTGCCAGTAGTACCGGCGGGGAGGCGGCCTACGAGCAGTACTTC. It encodes CASSTGGEAAYEQYF. Full variable domain (outside the CDR3, taken from reference TRBV19 and TRBJ2-7): DGGITQSPKYLFRKEGQNVTLSCEQNLNHDAMYWYRQDPGQGLRLIYYSQIVNDFQKGDIAEGYSVSREKKESFPLTVTSAQKNPTAFYLCASSTGGEAAYEQYFGPGTRLTVT.

The sample holds many counts of this clonotype. The chain uses TRBV12-3 or TRBV12-4 and TRBJ2-7; the D gene could be TRBD1 or TRBD2 (5 bases each). The CDR3 is 13 amino acids. V lost 3 bases, J lost 4 bases, and 10 bases lay in between. CDR3 sequence (DNA): TGTGCCAGCAGTTTGGGACGGATTTACGAGCAGTACTTC. Translated, it gives CASSLGRIYEQYF.

The chain couples TRBV25-1 to TRBJ1-2; 7 bases agree with TRBD1. There are 14 residues in the CDR3. The V gene's germline CDR1 is MGHDK and CDR2 SYGVNS. Unmatched junction bases numbered 9, after V lost 4 bases and J lost 7 bases. In DNA form, the CDR3 reads TGTGCCAGCAGTGGAAAAGGGGGCTACGGTGGCTACACCTTC. This gives the protein CASSGKGGYGGYTF.

This clonotype was found once. This sequence joins TRBV25-1 and TRBJ1-3; D may be TRBD1 (5 bases). This CDR3 has 14 residues. V lost 11 bases, J lost 4 bases, and 18 bases lay in between. CDR1 and CDR2 from the germline V gene are MGHDK and SYGVNS. This CDR3 reads CAAQRAGKGNTIYF. The CDR3 DNA reads TGTGCCGCTCAACGGGCAGGGAAGGGAAACACCATATATTTT.

This clonotype was detected many times. This chain joins TRBV5-4 and TRBJ2-5; the D gene could be TRBD1 or TRBD2 (5 bases each). Germline loops: CDR1 SGHNT, CDR2 YYREEE (reference sequence). The germline V and J ends were trimmed by 2 bases and 1 base, with 12 bases remaining between them. This CDR3 is built from 15 residues. Here the CDR3 reads CASSFSLGTQETQYF. The CDR3 nucleotides are TGTGCCAGCAGCTTTTCGCTGGGGACCCAAGAGACCCAGTACTTC.

Points on this clonotype: A much larger clone differs by one base, so this may be a read error. The chain links TRBV14 to TRBJ2-6, with a weak D call TRBD1 (5 bases). The V gene lost 5 bases and the J gene lost 0 bases, with 17 bases spanning the gap. CDR1 SGHDN and CDR2 FVKESK come from the germline V gene. This CDR3 is built from 18 residues. As DNA, the CDR3 is TGTGCCAGCAGCAAAGGTCCAATAGACAGCTCTGGGGCCAACGTCCTGACTTTC. Translating gives CASSKGPIDSSGANVLTF.

For this clonotype: No conserved phenylalanine or tryptophan is present at the end of the CDR3, so a read error is the likely explanation. This chain uses TRBV2 with TRBJ1-5; D not certain. Germline V gene sequence: CDR1 SNHLY, CDR2 FYNNEI. The CDR3 totals 12 residues. Trimming cost V 5 bases and J 7 bases, with 9 bases left between them. CDR3 sequence reads: CASSSATQPQHC. The CDR3 nucleotides are TGTGCCAGCAGTTCCGCGACGCAGCCCCAGCATTGT.

This clonotype was counted between two and nine times. This clone may be a read error of a much larger clone one base away. The chain recombines TRBV19 with TRBJ2-5; tentatively, D is TRBD2 (6 bases). Germline CDR1 and CDR2: LNHDA and SQIVND (reference sequence). Trimming stripped 4 bases from V and 3 bases from J, with 9 bases between. CDR3 length: 13 amino acids. The CDR3 reads CASSTVAEETQYF. The CDR3 DNA is TGTGCCAGTAGTACCGTAGCGGAAGAGACCCAGTACTTC.

This clonotype turned up a few times. The V gene is TRBV20-1, the J gene TRBJ1-2, with D uncertain. CDR1 DFQATT and CDR2 SNEGSKA come from the germline V gene (reference sequence). The germline V and J ends were trimmed by 0 bases and 8 bases, with 7 bases remaining between them. This CDR3 is built from 11 residues. The CDR3 DNA sequence: TGCAGTGCTAGAGAGGTGGGAGGCTACACCTTC. Translated: CSAREVGGYTF.

This clonotype was seen ten or more times. V is TRBV7-6 and J is TRBJ1-3, with TRBD1 matching over 9 bases. The CDR3 is 17 residues long. V dropped 4 bases and J dropped 2; count of bases not matched to a gene: 9. Per the germline V gene, CDR1 is SGHVS and CDR2 is FNYEAQ. DNA of the CDR3: TGTGCCAGCAGCTCGCTAACCGGGACAGGGACTGGAAACACCATATATTTT. Protein sequence: CASSSLTGTGTGNTIYF.

This clonotype was seen at least ten times. The chain carries TRBV9 and TRBJ2-6, with 9 bases that match TRBD2. Trimming took 0 bases from V and 0 from J; bases not matched to a gene: 4. The germline gives CDR1 SGDLS, CDR2 YYNGEE. This CDR3 has 18 amino acids. The CDR3 is CASSVGLAVASGANVLTF. In DNA, the CDR3 is TGTGCCAGCAGCGTAGGACTAGCGGTAGCCTCTGGGGCCAACGTCCTGACTTTC. Based on the CDR3 plus reference TRBV9 and TRBJ2-6, the full variable domain is DSGVTQTPKHLITATGQRVTLRCSPRSGDLSVYWYQQSLDQGLQFLIQYYNGEERAKGNILERFSAQQFPDLHSELNLSSLELGDSALYFCASSVGLAVASGANVLTFGAGSRLTVL.

This clonotype was seen at least ten times. The CDR3 spells CSVTGNNQPQHF. The CDR3 DNA reads TGCAGCGTCACAGGGAACAATCAGCCCCAGCATTTT. The chain links TRBV29-1 to TRBJ1-5; weak D call: TRBD1 (6 bases). The CDR3 runs to 12 residues. Trimming removed 6 bases at V and 3 bases at J, with 9 bases between. Per germline, CDR1 SQVTM and CDR2 ANQGSEA. Full variable domain (outside the CDR3, taken from reference TRBV29-1 and TRBJ1-5): SAVISQKPSRDICQRGTSLTIQCQVDSQVTMMFWYRQQPGQSLTLIATANQGSEATYESGFVIDKFPISRPNLTFSTLTVSNMSPEDSSIYLCSVTGNNQPQHFGDGTRLSIL.

The V gene is TRBV3-1, the J gene TRBJ2-7; perhaps TRBD2 as D (6 bases). The germline CDR1 and CDR2 sequences are LGHDT and YNNKEL (reference sequence). Trimming stripped 1 base from V and 2 bases from J, with 12 bases between. CDR3 length equals 15 residues. The CDR3 spells CASSQVGGGTYEQYF. CDR3 DNA sequence: TGTGCCAGCAGCCAAGTCGGGGGAGGCACCTACGAGCAGTACTTC.

This clonotype was picked up many times. V and J are TRBV5-8 and TRBJ1-2; weak D call: TRBD1 (6 bases). The V gene's germline CDR1 is SGHTS and CDR2 YDEGEE. This CDR3 is 13 amino acids long. V was cut by 2 bases and J by 4 bases, with 9 bases left in between. In DNA, the CDR3 is TGTGCCAGCAGCTTCCAGGGGACCTATGGCTACACCTTC. It is translated as CASSFQGTYGYTF.

This sequence joins TRBV4-3 and TRBJ2-7, with 9 bases fitting TRBD1. Per the germline V gene, CDR1 is LGHNA and CDR2 is YSLEER. The CDR3 runs to 16 residues. V was clipped by 0 bases and J by 3 bases; unmatched bases: 6. CDR3 in amino acids: CASSQDTGTGNYEQYF. The CDR3 region has the DNA TGCGCCAGCAGCCAAGATACCGGGACAGGGAACTACGAGCAGTACTTC.